A single sample gave rise to the 19 T cell receptor beta chains below, sequenced in a study of molecular identifiers for immune sequencing clone quantification (dated by TCRdb to 2017 to 2018). The library was generated by PCR. Reads for this sample came from a NextSeq 500. Using fastp at Q25 and MiXCR, TCRdb reprocessed the public reads and kept productive beta chains. Rows are unified per CDR3 protein, each entry keeping the most common DNA and genes. For this sample the table gives around 460,000 distinct CDR3 sequences, of which roughly 24% were detected only once. The ten largest clones add up to 0.7% to 0.9% of the sample. Specimen: naive CD8+ T cells from blood, with Jurkat cell RNA spiked in. According to the study, the label for this sample's cell subset or site signals: FACS-sorted CD8+CD4-CCR7+CD45RA+ naive T cells. Receptors originate from a human donor in good health. Some libraries in this study had Jurkat cell RNA spiked in.

The gene calls are TRBV4-3 and TRBJ1-2; TRBD1 agrees at 7 bases. J was trimmed by 3 bases and V by 3 bases; bases with no gene match: 10. This CDR3 comprises 16 residues. From germline, CDR1 is LGHNA and CDR2 YSLEER. For the CDR3, the DNA is TGCGCCAGCAGCCAGGGGGACAGCTATGCTTACTATGGCTACACCTTC. It specifies CASSQGDSYAYYGYTF.

Regarding this clonotype: A junction end diverges from the germline sequence, so it may reflect a read error. The genes are TRBV20-1 and TRBJ2-3; possibly TRBD2 for D (5 bases). Germline values: CDR1 DFQATT, CDR2 SNEGSKA (reference sequence). The CDR3 consists of 13 residues. The CDR3 DNA sequence: TGCAGTGCTAGAAGTGGGAGTTCAGATACGCGGTATTTT. Its translation: CSARSGSSDTRYF.

Comments on this clonotype: The junction and the germline gene differ at one end; a read error may be behind it. The chain employs TRBV4-3 and TRBJ2-1, with TRBD2 matching 7 bases. This CDR3 has 15 residues. Germline CDR1 reads LGHNA; CDR2 reads YSLEER. CDR3 in amino acids: CASSQGIRDYSEQFF. For the CDR3, the DNA is TGCGCCAGCAGTCAAGGGATCCGGGACTACAGTGAGCAGTTCTTC.

The table lists this clonotype with many counts. The chain employs TRBV4-3 and TRBJ2-7; 10 bases are shared with TRBD1. In germline, CDR1 is LGHNA, CDR2 YSLEER. V lost 4 bases to trimming and J lost 2 bases; unmatched junction nucleotides: 8. The CDR3 consists of 16 residues. For the CDR3, the DNA is TGCGCCAGCAGCCGGACGACAGGGGGCGGCACCTACGAGCAGTACTTC. Its translation is CASSRTTGGGTYEQYF.

V is TRBV27 and J is TRBJ2-5, with 12 bases identical to TRBD2. The V and J ends lost 2 bases and 4 bases, in that order; junction bases with no gene match: 2. This CDR3 contains 15 residues. The germline CDR1 and CDR2 sequences are MNHEY and SMNVEV (reference sequence). CDR3 region: CASSLLAGGVETQYF. The DNA of the CDR3 is TGTGCCAGCAGTTTACTAGCGGGAGGGGTAGAGACCCAGTACTTC.

The gene calls are TRBV7-9 and TRBJ1-1; 9 nucleotides line up with TRBD1. Germline values: CDR1 SEHNR, CDR2 FQNEAQ (reference sequence). With 3 bases clipped from V and 1 base from J, the junction kept 3 bases outside the gene matches. The CDR3 loop spans 15 amino acids. The CDR3 region has the DNA TGTGCCAGCAGCTTCGGACAGGGGAAGAACACTGAAGCTTTCTTT. Its translation: CASSFGQGKNTEAFF.

This clonotype was detected only a few times. The chain uses TRBV19 and TRBJ2-2, with 11 bases aligning to TRBD1. The CDR3 sequence is 19 residues long. The germline V gene has CDR1 LNHDA and CDR2 SQIVND (reference sequence). With 5 bases clipped from V and 7 bases from J, the junction kept 18 bases outside the gene matches. The CDR3 DNA reads as TGTGCCAGTAGTTCCCCATCACACCCGACCGGGACAGGGGGCGGGGAGCTGTTTTTT. This translates into CASSSPSHPTGTGGGELFF.

The chain couples TRBV19 to TRBJ2-3; no definite D call. The CDR3 loop spans 14 amino acids. CDR1 and CDR2 (germline): LNHDA, SQIVND (reference sequence). V was pared by 5 bases and J by 1 base, with 10 bases between. The CDR3 sequence is CASSPALGTDTQYF. DNA of the CDR3: TGTGCCAGTAGTCCTGCGTTGGGCACAGATACGCAGTATTTT.

This chain joins TRBV9 and TRBJ2-7; D remains ambiguous. The CDR3 has 14 residues. The ends were cut back, 0 bases at V and 2 bases at J, with 9 bases in the middle. Germline lookup yields CDR1 SGDLS and CDR2 YYNGEE. The CDR3 DNA follows: TGTGCCAGCAGCGTAGCTTCACAGCCCTACGAGCAGTACTTC. Translating it yields CASSVASQPYEQYF. Full variable domain (missing parts from reference TRBV9 and TRBJ2-7): DSGVTQTPKHLITATGQRVTLRCSPRSGDLSVYWYQQSLDQGLQFLIQYYNGEERAKGNILERFSAQQFPDLHSELNLSSLELGDSALYFCASSVASQPYEQYFGPGTRLTVT.

This clonotype was detected a few times. V usage is TRBV19 and J usage is TRBJ2-7, with D tentatively TRBD1 (6 bases). CDR3 length: 14 residues. CDR1 is LNHDA and CDR2 is SQIVND in the germline V gene (reference sequence). The V gene lost 1 base and the J gene lost 4 bases, with 11 bases spanning the gap. CDR3 in DNA: TGTGCCAGTAGTATAGTTCCAGGGGATTACGAGCAGTACTTC. It codes for CASSIVPGDYEQYF.

This clonotype was counted a few times. V and J are TRBV5-4 and TRBJ1-1; D not certain. The CDR3 is 12 amino acids. V gave up 9 bases and J gave up 3 bases, with 12 bases separating them. The V gene's germline CDR1 is SGHNT and CDR2 YYREEE (reference sequence). Here the CDR3 reads CAIKGRDTEAFF. CDR3 DNA: TGTGCCATCAAAGGGAGAGACACTGAAGCTTTCTTT.

This clonotype was observed many times. The chain recombines TRBV7-9 with TRBJ1-4; the match to TRBD1 covers 7 bases. J was trimmed by 0 bases and V by 5 bases; bases with no gene match: 6. This CDR3 has 16 residues. CDR1 is SEHNR and CDR2 is FQNEAQ in the germline V gene (reference sequence). CDR3 DNA sequence: TGTGCCAGCAGCCGACGGGACAGTGCAACTAATGAAAAACTGTTTTTT. Translation gives CASSRRDSATNEKLFF. Using reference TRBV7-9 and TRBJ1-4 for the parts outside the CDR3, the full variable domain is DTGVSQNPRHKITKRGQNVTFRCDPISEHNRLYWYRQTLGQGPEFLTYFQNEAQLEKSRLLSDRFSAERPKGSFSTLEIQRTEQGDSAMYLCASSRRDSATNEKLFFGSGTQLSVL.

This clonotype was picked up a small number of times. The V call is TRBV10-3, the J call TRBJ2-7; D perhaps matches TRBD1 (6 bases). CDR1 ENHRY and CDR2 SYGVKD come from the germline V gene. The V end lost 0 bases, the J end lost 3 bases, and 15 bases lay between the germline ends. This CDR3 has 16 amino acids. CDR3 sequence (DNA): TGTGCCATCAGTGAGTCCGAAACAGGGTTCAACTACGAGCAGTACTTC. It codes for CAISESETGFNYEQYF.

This chain joins TRBV14 and TRBJ1-6; D is undetermined. The V end was cut by 0 bases, the J end by 5 bases, with 11 bases between. The germline CDR1 and CDR2 sequences are SGHDN and FVKESK. The CDR3 totals 16 residues. CDR3 bases: TGTGCCAGCAGCCAAGATCGGGTTGTTGATAATTCACCCCTCCACTTT. It yields the protein CASSQDRVVDNSPLHF.

The gene calls are TRBV4-2 and TRBJ2-5; 7 bases agree with TRBD1. The CDR3 contains 13 residues. From germline, CDR1 is LGHNA and CDR2 YNFKEQ. The V segment lost 7 bases and the J segment 1 base; nucleotides outside the gene matches: 3. CDR3 amino acids: CASNDRAQETQYF. Written as DNA, the CDR3 is TGTGCCAGCAATGACAGGGCCCAAGAGACCCAGTACTTC.

This rearrangement joins TRBV6-1 to TRBJ2-3; 12 bases are a match to TRBD2. The V segment lost 0 bases and the J segment 5 bases; nucleotides outside the gene matches: 12. Per the germline V gene, CDR1 is MNHNS and CDR2 is SASEGT. This CDR3 has 19 residues. The DNA of the CDR3 is TGTGCCAGCAGTGAAGCTGGGACTAGCGGGTCAAGAGGACTAGATACGCAGTATTTT. Its protein is CASSEAGTSGSRGLDTQYF.

The CDR3 sequence: CASSVSHRAGTGELFF. The DNA for the CDR3 is TGTGCCAGCAGCGTCTCCCACAGGGCGGGTACCGGGGAGCTGTTTTTT. The chain uses TRBV9 and TRBJ2-2, with D possibly being TRBD1 (6 bases). This CDR3 region has 16 residues. V dropped 2 bases and J dropped 5 bases, with 16 bases sitting between them. Germline V gives CDR1 SGDLS, CDR2 YYNGEE.

Remarks on this clonotype: A read error may explain this, as a much larger clone is one base away. Likely a read error: the CDR3 ends without its conserved phenylalanine or tryptophan. The genes are TRBV7-2 and TRBJ2-3, with 11 bases lining up with TRBD2. The V gene's germline CDR1 is SGHTA and CDR2 FQGNSA. The CDR3 spans 17 residues. Trimming took 2 bases from V and 4 from J; bases not matched to a gene: 8. CDR3 in amino acids: CASSLSPSGGWADTQYL. The CDR3 DNA sequence: TGTGCCAGCAGCTTATCTCCTAGCGGGGGGTGGGCAGATACGCAGTATTTA.

This clonotype has just a few counts. For the CDR3, the DNA is TGTGCCAGCAGTGAATATAGGACAGGGGAAACCGAGAACACCATATATTTT. It translates to CASSEYRTGETENTIYF. The chain recombines TRBV25-1 with TRBJ1-3; 9 bases map to TRBD1. Germline CDR1 is MGHDK and CDR2 is SYGVNS. This CDR3 is built from 17 residues. V lost 0 bases to trimming and J lost 7 bases; unmatched junction nucleotides: 10.